This T cell receptor beta chain was found in a study of CD8+CD57+ T cells in acquired aplastic anemia. Study information: 3.2 ug was the average amount of DNA from sorted CD4+ and CD8+ cells.

The study, taken as a whole, reports: Researchers reported that CD8+ Simpson's diversity was not significantly different in patients versus controls.

This clonotype was found a few times. Its antigen is undetermined. Germline CDR1 SGHVS, CDR2 FQNEAQ. There are 13 residues in the CDR3. The V end lost 2 bases, the J end lost 6 bases, and 8 bases lay between the germline ends. Flow cytometry had shown expanded CD8+CD57+ cells in the patients chosen for sequencing. Patients were therapy-naive when their blood was sampled. Genomic DNA constituted the template upon which TCR beta VDJ and CDR3 profiling was performed. One entry per CDR3 protein results from TCRdb running MiXCR on the reads. The table has some 200,000 distinct CDR3 sequences, roughly 50% seen once.

Specimen: sorted CD4+, CD8+, or CD8+CD57+ T cells (not recorded which) from PBMCs. The TCR originated in a human donor with aplastic anemia. The genes are TRBV7-8 and TRBJ2-1; D gene ambiguous. CDR3: CASSLPSANEQFF. The CDR3 DNA is TGTGCCAGCAGCTTACCGTCCGCCAATGAGCAGTTCTTC. The complete variable domain, with remaining parts taken from reference TRBV7-8 and TRBJ2-1, reads GAGVSQSPRYKVAKRGQDVALRCDPISGHVSLFWYQQALGQGPEFLTYFQNEAQLDKSGLPSDRFFAERPEGSVSTLKIQRTQQEDSAVYLCASSLPSANEQFFGPGTRLTVL.